This is a list of T cell receptor beta chains from one sample in a study of early stage breast cancer tumors. TCRdb's copy holds only in-frame clones and misses some; the assay was immunoSEQ multiplex PCR. Of about 11,000 clones detected, around 75% appear once; the ten largest clones hold about 15%. Sequencing used breast tumor tissue. The receptors were sampled from a person aged 70 to 80 with breast cancer. Both conserved end residues are part of each CDR3. A D gene is named only where the DNA matches it firmly. Size values are once, few and many counts, or a class for expanded clones, and some rows have none.

clone size: once
J gene: TRBJ2-7
V gene: TRBV30
D gene: TRBD2
CDR3 protein: CAWSVAGGYEQYF
CDR3 DNA: TGTGCCTGGAGTGTTGCGGGAGGCTACGAGCAGTACTTC

clone size: -
J gene: TRBJ2-1
V gene: TRBV28
D gene: -
CDR3 protein: CASSLARDNEQFF
CDR3 DNA: TGTGCCAGCAGTTTGGCTAGAGACAATGAGCAGTTCTTC

clone size: -
J gene: TRBJ1-6
V gene: TRBV19
D gene: -
CDR3 protein: CATVQGTYNSPLHF
CDR3 DNA: TGTGCCACGGTACAGGGAACCTATAATTCACCCCTCCACTTT

clone size: -
J gene: TRBJ1-4
V gene: TRBV5-1
D gene: -
CDR3 protein: CASSFQGINEKLFF
CDR3 DNA: TGCGCCAGCAGCTTCCAGGGGATCAATGAAAAACTGTTTTTT

clone size: -
J gene: TRBJ2-3
V gene: TRBV7-3
D gene: TRBD2
CDR3 protein: CASSLNGREEYF
CDR3 DNA: TGTGCCAGCAGCTTAAACGGGCGGGAGGAGTATTTT

clone size: -
J gene: TRBJ2-1
V gene: TRBV5-1
D gene: -
CDR3 protein: CASRGDSSNNEQFF
CDR3 DNA: TGCGCCAGCAGGGGGGACTCATCTAACAATGAGCAGTTCTTC

clone size: -
J gene: TRBJ1-2
V gene: TRBV4-3
D gene: -
CDR3 protein: CASSQGLNSGSYTF
CDR3 DNA: TGCGCCAGCAGCCAAGGACTGAACTCGGGTAGCTACACCTTC

clone size: -
J gene: TRBJ2-2
V gene: TRBV5-1
D gene: TRBD2
CDR3 protein: CASSTGLAGGGELFF
CDR3 DNA: TGCGCCAGCAGCACGGGACTAGCGGGAGGAGGGGAGCTGTTTTTT

clone size: -
J gene: TRBJ2-2
V gene: TRBV9
D gene: -
CDR3 protein: CASSVVRGPGELFF
CDR3 DNA: TGTGCCAGCAGCGTAGTCCGAGGGCCCGGGGAGCTGTTTTTT

clone size: -
J gene: TRBJ1-1
V gene: TRBV18
D gene: -
CDR3 protein: CASSPIGQNTEAFF
CDR3 DNA: TGTGCCAGCTCACCAATCGGTCAGAACACTGAAGCTTTCTTT

clone size: -
J gene: TRBJ2-7
V gene: TRBV30
D gene: TRBD2
CDR3 protein: CAWRIAGLPYEQYF
CDR3 DNA: TGTGCCTGGAGGATAGCGGGGTTACCCTACGAGCAGTACTTC

clone size: -
J gene: TRBJ1-1
V gene: TRBV6-4
D gene: -
CDR3 protein: CASSPRGLGTEAFF
CDR3 DNA: TGTGCCAGCAGTCCCCGGGGTCTGGGGACTGAAGCTTTCTTT

clone size: once
J gene: TRBJ2-5
V gene: TRBV5-1
D gene: -
CDR3 protein: CASSLGLQETQYF
CDR3 DNA: TGCGCCAGCAGCTTGGGTCTTCAAGAGACCCAGTACTTC

clone size: -
J gene: TRBJ2-1
V gene: TRBV4-1
D gene: -
CDR3 protein: CASSQDGTPGARQFF
CDR3 DNA: TGCGCCAGCAGCCAGGACGGTACCCCAGGGGCTCGGCAGTTCTTC

clone size: few
J gene: TRBJ1-3
V gene: TRBV4-3
D gene: TRBD1
CDR3 protein: CASSQDQGRDSLFSGNTIYF
CDR3 DNA: TGCGCCAGCAGCCAAGATCAAGGAAGGGACAGTCTTTTCTCTGGAAACACCATATATTTT

clone size: -
J gene: TRBJ2-3
V gene: TRBV5-1
D gene: -
CDR3 protein: CASSWKGGEGTDTQYF
CDR3 DNA: TGCGCCAGCAGCTGGAAGGGGGGGGAGGGCACAGATACGCAGTATTTT

clone size: -
J gene: TRBJ1-4
V gene: TRBV9
D gene: -
CDR3 protein: CASSVYQGGNEKLFF
CDR3 DNA: TGTGCCAGCAGCGTTTACCAGGGCGGCAATGAAAAACTGTTTTTT

clone size: few
J gene: TRBJ2-5
V gene: TRBV5-1
D gene: TRBD2
CDR3 protein: CASSLGASGRNVLETQYF
CDR3 DNA: TGCGCCAGCAGCTTGGGGGCTAGCGGGAGAAACGTGCTTGAGACCCAGTACTTC

clone size: -
J gene: TRBJ2-3
V gene: TRBV29-1
D gene: -
CDR3 protein: CSVGTPSADTQYF
CDR3 DNA: TGCAGCGTTGGAACTCCCTCCGCAGATACGCAGTATTTT

clone size: -
J gene: TRBJ1-2
V gene: TRBV4-1
D gene: -
CDR3 protein: CASQGSRAWYGYTF
CDR3 DNA: TGCGCCAGCCAGGGAAGCAGGGCGTGGTATGGCTACACCTTC

clone size: -
J gene: TRBJ1-2
V gene: TRBV28
D gene: -
CDR3 protein: CASSLPGKLYGYTF
CDR3 DNA: TGTGCCAGCAGTTTACCGGGAAAGCTCTATGGCTACACCTTC

clone size: -
J gene: TRBJ2-7
V gene: TRBV4-1
D gene: TRBD1
CDR3 protein: CASSYDRGPYEQYF
CDR3 DNA: TGCGCCAGCAGTTACGACAGGGGCCCCTACGAGCAGTACTTC

clone size: -
J gene: TRBJ2-7
V gene: TRBV9
D gene: TRBD2
CDR3 protein: CASSVELAGPYEQYF
CDR3 DNA: TGTGCCAGCAGCGTAGAACTAGCGGGACCTTACGAGCAGTACTTC

clone size: -
J gene: TRBJ2-3
V gene: TRBV5-1
D gene: -
CDR3 protein: CASRGGAGDTQYF
CDR3 DNA: TGCGCCAGCCGGGGCGGGGCCGGGGATACGCAGTATTTT

clone size: -
J gene: TRBJ1-2
V gene: TRBV5-1
D gene: TRBD1
CDR3 protein: CASSSEPGQGARGYTF
CDR3 DNA: TGCGCCAGCAGCTCGGAACCGGGACAGGGGGCCAGGGGCTACACCTTC

clone size: -
J gene: TRBJ2-1
V gene: TRBV4-1
D gene: -
CDR3 protein: CASSPTGIEKYEQFF
CDR3 DNA: TGCGCCAGCAGCCCCACAGGGATAGAGAAATATGAGCAGTTCTTC

clone size: -
J gene: TRBJ2-3
V gene: TRBV9
D gene: TRBD2
CDR3 protein: CATSGGGPVDTQYF
CDR3 DNA: TGTGCCACCTCCGGCGGGGGGCCGGTAGATACGCAGTATTTT

clone size: -
J gene: TRBJ1-4
V gene: TRBV7-8
D gene: -
CDR3 protein: CASSLYGSAAGREKLFF
CDR3 DNA: TGTGCCAGCAGCTTATATGGTTCCGCCGCAGGCCGTGAAAAACTGTTTTTT

clone size: -
J gene: TRBJ1-1
V gene: TRBV5-5
D gene: -
CDR3 protein: CASSLAVSNTEAFF
CDR3 DNA: TGTGCCAGCAGCTTGGCCGTATCGAACACTGAAGCTTTCTTT

clone size: -
J gene: TRBJ1-2
V gene: TRBV7-9
D gene: TRBD1
CDR3 protein: CASSVGQGYGYTF
CDR3 DNA: TGTGCCAGCAGCGTGGGACAGGGATATGGCTACACCTTC

clone size: -
J gene: TRBJ2-5
V gene: TRBV13
D gene: -
CDR3 protein: CASSLGRAETQYF
CDR3 DNA: TGTGCCAGCAGCTTAGGTAGAGCAGAGACCCAGTACTTC

clone size: -
J gene: TRBJ1-4
V gene: TRBV15
D gene: -
CDR3 protein: CATSRGQGGEKLFF
CDR3 DNA: TGTGCCACCAGCAGAGGTCAGGGAGGGGAAAAACTGTTTTTT

clone size: few
J gene: TRBJ2-7
V gene: TRBV6-5
D gene: TRBD2
CDR3 protein: CASAAGTSGTGQYF
CDR3 DNA: TGTGCCAGCGCTGCCGGGACTAGCGGGACCGGGCAGTACTTC

clone size: few
J gene: TRBJ2-3
V gene: TRBV7-3
D gene: TRBD2
CDR3 protein: CASSPGTSGSTDTQYF
CDR3 DNA: TGTGCCAGCAGCCCCGGGACTAGCGGGAGCACAGATACGCAGTATTTT

clone size: -
J gene: TRBJ2-1
V gene: TRBV4-1
D gene: -
CDR3 protein: CASSQGGLTFYNEQFF
CDR3 DNA: TGCGCCAGCAGCCAAGGGGGACTGACTTTCTACAATGAGCAGTTCTTC

clone size: -
J gene: TRBJ2-2
V gene: TRBV9
D gene: TRBD2
CDR3 protein: CASSLGTSGRANTGELFF
CDR3 DNA: TGTGCCAGCAGCCTCGGGACTAGCGGGCGAGCGAACACCGGGGAGCTGTTTTTT

clone size: -
J gene: TRBJ1-4
V gene: TRBV2
D gene: TRBD1
CDR3 protein: CAGGDRATNEKLFF
CDR3 DNA: TGTGCCGGGGGGGACAGGGCAACTAATGAAAAACTGTTTTTT

clone size: -
J gene: TRBJ2-7
V gene: TRBV6-5
D gene: -
CDR3 protein: CASSTSRYNYEQYF
CDR3 DNA: TGTGCCAGCAGTACTAGTAGGTACAACTACGAGCAGTACTTC

clone size: -
J gene: TRBJ1-6
V gene: TRBV21-1
D gene: -
CDR3 protein: CASSNQTGENNSPLHF
CDR3 DNA: TGTGCCAGCAGCAACCAGACAGGGGAGAATAATTCACCCCTCCACTTT

clone size: -
J gene: TRBJ2-7
V gene: TRBV4-2
D gene: TRBD2
CDR3 protein: CASSQDVASGSNSGEQYF
CDR3 DNA: TGTGCCAGCAGCCAAGATGTGGCTAGCGGGAGTAATTCGGGTGAGCAGTACTTC

clone size: -
J gene: TRBJ2-1
V gene: TRBV18
D gene: -
CDR3 protein: CASSLTGSRTYNEQFF
CDR3 DNA: TGTGCCAGCTCACTTACAGGGTCCAGAACCTACAATGAGCAGTTCTTC

clone size: few
J gene: TRBJ2-7
V gene: TRBV5-1
D gene: TRBD2
CDR3 protein: CASSRTSGRLLSYEQYF
CDR3 DNA: TGCGCCAGCAGCCGGACTAGCGGGAGGCTCCTCTCCTACGAGCAGTACTTC

clone size: -
J gene: TRBJ2-5
V gene: TRBV7-9
D gene: TRBD1
CDR3 protein: CASSQGQGRETQYF
CDR3 DNA: TGTGCCAGCAGTCAAGGACAGGGGAGAGAGACCCAGTACTTC

clone size: -
J gene: TRBJ2-3
V gene: TRBV7-3
D gene: -
CDR3 protein: CASIGTEISTDTQYF
CDR3 DNA: TGTGCCAGCATAGGTACGGAGATCAGCACAGATACGCAGTATTTT

clone size: -
J gene: TRBJ1-2
V gene: TRBV4-3
D gene: TRBD1
CDR3 protein: CASSQEGQGQGYTF
CDR3 DNA: TGCGCCAGCAGCCAAGAGGGACAGGGGCAGGGCTACACCTTC